This is a list of T cell receptor beta chains from one sample in a study of blood T cell repertoires in COVID-19. Libraries were prepared by immunoSEQ multiplex PCR; TCRdb keeps only in-frame clonotypes and omits some of them. Of some 260,000 clones in the sample, around 86% were seen once. The sample comprised PBMCs or T cells enriched from blood (not recorded which). These receptors were taken from a man between 35 and 55 years old who had recovered from COVID-19. Each CDR3 is given with its conserved first and last residue. D genes are given only for firm matches. The size of a clone is reported for some rows only, either as once, few or many, or as a class for expanded clones.

v_call: TRBV28
j_call: TRBJ1-5
cdr3_length: 15
d_call: NA
clone_size: NA
cdr3_nt: TGTGCCAGCAGTTTGGGGCAGGGGTATCGTCAGCCCCAGCATTTT
cdr3_aa: CASSLGQGYRQPQHF

v_call: TRBV4-2
j_call: TRBJ2-3
cdr3_length: 16
d_call: NA
clone_size: once
cdr3_nt: TGTGCCAGCAGCCAGAACGCGGGGTCTAGCACAGATACGCAGTATTTT
cdr3_aa: CASSQNAGSSTDTQYF

v_call: TRBV11-2
j_call: TRBJ1-2
cdr3_length: 13
d_call: NA
clone_size: NA
cdr3_nt: TGTGCCAGCAGCTTAGCAGGGAACTATGGCTACACCTTC
cdr3_aa: CASSLAGNYGYTF

v_call: TRBV10-3
j_call: TRBJ2-5
cdr3_length: 16
d_call: NA
clone_size: NA
cdr3_nt: TGTGCCATCAGTTTCCCGGTCCAGGACTACCAAGAGACCCAGTACTTC
cdr3_aa: CAISFPVQDYQETQYF

v_call: TRBV18
j_call: TRBJ2-1
cdr3_length: 16
d_call: TRBD2
clone_size: few
cdr3_nt: TGTGCCAGCTCACCGAGAGGGACTAGCGGGCTTTGGGAGCAGTTCTTC
cdr3_aa: CASSPRGTSGLWEQFF

v_call: TRBV30
j_call: TRBJ2-3
cdr3_length: 14
d_call: TRBD2
clone_size: NA
cdr3_nt: TGTGCCTGGGCGGGTGCTAGCGGGGGGTTAACGCAGTATTTT
cdr3_aa: CAWAGASGGLTQYF

v_call: TRBV9
j_call: TRBJ2-5
cdr3_length: 14
d_call: NA
clone_size: NA
cdr3_nt: TGTGCCAGCAGCGTAGTGACAGACCAAGAGACCCAGTACTTC
cdr3_aa: CASSVVTDQETQYF

v_call: TRBV6-4
j_call: TRBJ1-2
cdr3_length: 15
d_call: NA
clone_size: NA
cdr3_nt: TGTGCCAGCAGAGACGGACAGCTAGCTAACTATGGCTACACCTTC
cdr3_aa: CASRDGQLANYGYTF

v_call: TRBV6-5
j_call: TRBJ1-2
cdr3_length: 15
d_call: NA
clone_size: NA
cdr3_nt: TGTGCCAGCATGGGGGCAGGGCGGGGGAACTATGGCTACACCTTC
cdr3_aa: CASMGAGRGNYGYTF

v_call: TRBV4-3
j_call: TRBJ2-1
cdr3_length: 18
d_call: TRBD2
clone_size: NA
cdr3_nt: TGCGCCAGCAGCCAAGGACTAGCGGGGGGATGGTCCTACAATGAGCAGTTCTTC
cdr3_aa: CASSQGLAGGWSYNEQFF

v_call: TRBV6-7
j_call: TRBJ2-5
cdr3_length: 15
d_call: TRBD2
clone_size: NA
cdr3_nt: TGTGCCAGCAGTTCCCGACGGGGGGGCCGGGAGACCCAGTACTTC
cdr3_aa: CASSSRRGGRETQYF

v_call: TRBV1
j_call: TRBJ1-6
cdr3_length: 13
d_call: NA
clone_size: NA
cdr3_nt: TGCACCAGCAGCCAAGCAGGGGCCAGACCCCTCCACTTT
cdr3_aa: CTSSQAGARPLHF

v_call: TRBV5-4
j_call: TRBJ2-7
cdr3_length: 15
d_call: TRBD2
clone_size: NA
cdr3_nt: TGTGCCAGCAGCTTTATTAGCGGGAGCTCCTACGAGCAGTACTTC
cdr3_aa: CASSFISGSSYEQYF

v_call: TRBV30
j_call: TRBJ1-5
cdr3_length: 14
d_call: NA
clone_size: NA
cdr3_nt: TGTGCCTGGAGTGTACGGGGGACCCGTCAGCCCCAGCATTTT
cdr3_aa: CAWSVRGTRQPQHF

v_call: TRBV9
j_call: TRBJ1-1
cdr3_length: 16
d_call: NA
clone_size: NA
cdr3_nt: TGTGCCAGCAGCGTAGTGACAGGAGAAGCAAACACTGAAGCTTTCTTT
cdr3_aa: CASSVVTGEANTEAFF

v_call: TRBV9
j_call: TRBJ1-1
cdr3_length: 13
d_call: NA
clone_size: once
cdr3_nt: TGTGCCAGCAGCCCGGGGTTGAACACTGAAGCTTTCTTT
cdr3_aa: CASSPGLNTEAFF

v_call: TRBV4-1
j_call: TRBJ2-2
cdr3_length: 12
d_call: TRBD2
clone_size: NA
cdr3_nt: TGCGCCAGCAGGGGAGGGTTAGAGGAGCTGTTTTTT
cdr3_aa: CASRGGLEELFF

v_call: TRBV6-1
j_call: TRBJ2-7
cdr3_length: 16
d_call: TRBD1
clone_size: NA
cdr3_nt: TGTGCCAGCAGTGGGGAGGACAGGGTGGATATCTACGAGCAGTACTTC
cdr3_aa: CASSGEDRVDIYEQYF

v_call: TRBV3-1/TRBV3-2
j_call: TRBJ1-2
cdr3_length: 14
d_call: TRBD1
clone_size: NA
cdr3_nt: TGTGCCAGCAGCCATATTAGGACAGGGCCGGGCTACACCTTC
cdr3_aa: CASSHIRTGPGYTF

v_call: TRBV19
j_call: TRBJ1-5
cdr3_length: 14
d_call: TRBD1
clone_size: NA
cdr3_nt: TGTGCCAGTAGAAACGGACAGGGCAGTCAGCCCCAGCATTTT
cdr3_aa: CASRNGQGSQPQHF

v_call: TRBV6-4
j_call: TRBJ2-1
cdr3_length: 16
d_call: TRBD1
clone_size: NA
cdr3_nt: TGTGCCAGCAGTGACACCCCGGGACAGGGGGCCAATGAGCAGTTCTTC
cdr3_aa: CASSDTPGQGANEQFF